This TCR beta chain was captured in a study of CD8 T cells in Susac syndrome. V shed 1 base and J shed 3 bases, with 19 bases lying between them. The germline gives CDR1 MGHRA, CDR2 YSYEKL. This CDR3 region has 18 residues. After extraction with the RNeasy kit, about 0.45 to 1 ug of the RNA was reverse transcribed using random hexamers. TCRdb reprocessed the immunoSEQ multiplex PCR reads with MiXCR, giving one entry per CDR3 protein. The sample has a few hundred thousand distinct CDR3 sequences, 80% to 95% seen once. This chain uses TRBV4-1 with TRBJ2-4; D possibly corresponds to TRBD2 (7 bases). The sequenced sample was CD4+ T cells from PBMCs. The origin of this receptor is a human donor with multiple sclerosis. This CDR3 is CASSQGLSGGAGKNIQYF. Written as DNA, the CDR3 is TGCGCCAGCAGCCAAGGACTTTCGGGGGGCGCAGGCAAAAACATTCAGTACTTC.